A selection of T cell receptor beta chains follows, all from one sample in a study of cytomegalovirus exposure and HLA in healthy donors. Produced via immunoSEQ multiplex PCR; TCRdb's table is partial and in-frame only. The data show about 140,000 clones, with around 9.6% seen just once and approximately 1.8% held by the top ten. Sequencing was performed on PBMCs. All receptors derive from a male donor in good health and CMV-seronegative. Each CDR3 is given with its conserved first and last residue. The order of the fields is CDR3 length, V gene, clone size, CDR3 protein. Where a row states a size, it is once, few, many or the class of an expanded clone; other rows omit it.

14,TRBV7-7,.,CASSLAGVGTEAFF
17,TRBV5-4,.,CASSLGYVTSAQETQYF
15,TRBV4-3,few,CASSQRQGSSYEQYF
14,TRBV7-2,.,CASSPGQGDYGYTF
14,TRBV7-8,few,CASSLGQAAQELFF
16,TRBV4-2,few,CASSQPGQTNTGELFF
19,TRBV10-1,few,CASNQGLAGPLGAKNIQYF
15,TRBV19,.,CASRRDSTLNQPQHF
15,TRBV9,.,CASSVEAEYNSPLHF
13,TRBV7-2,.,CASRGLAWNIQYF
14,TRBV7-2,.,CASSSPQTPETQYF
14,TRBV7-9,few,CASSLSGAFGELFF
14,TRBV28,few,CASGEAVRGYGYTF
12,TRBV5-4,few,CASSLELHGYTF
12,TRBV2,few,CASKTEPYGYTF
13,TRBV11-2,.,CASSSRGGETQYF
14,TRBV6-5,.,CASSVWQGEETQYF
17,TRBV4-3,few,CASSQDTGGPLTDTQYF
14,TRBV27,.,CASRSTGNTMSQFF
14,TRBV6-1,few,CASIATGQNTEAFF
13,TRBV19,few,CASSIGAGYEQYF
16,TRBV4-3,.,CASSQDKAGRSYEQYF
13,TRBV29-1,.,CSVVAFNSDTQYF
15,TRBV7-6,.,CASSLGQGASTEAFF
17,TRBV7-2,.,CASSLLGQLDSTDTQYF
10,TRBV20-1,few,CRGEGQGAFF
15,TRBV11-2,.,CASSLAGDPGNTIYF
15,TRBV6-1,few,CASSEFPSGDYEQYF
15,TRBV29-1,few,CSVDWLAGSQETQYF
13,TRBV5-4,.,CASSRDRGGEQYF
16,TRBV18,.,CASSRYGQGSSYEQYF
14,TRBV7-3,.,CASSPGRTNTEAFF
16,TRBV7-2,.,CASSSTIDRQNTEAFF
14,TRBV27,few,CASQEATGANVLTF
15,TRBV7-3,.,CASRGDGGDTGELFF
14,TRBV29-1,.,CSSGGSGGVDTQYF
13,TRBV10-2,few,CASMFYEGQPQHF
15,TRBV28,few,CASSGPKGGRREQYF
12,TRBV5-5,.,CASSVVTDTQYF
17,TRBV28,.,CASSFWAGTESTDTQYF
19,TRBV7-6,few,CASSTPRDYRAISTDTQYF
17,TRBV4-3,.,CASSQEPAGLTRSGYTF
15,TRBV9,.,CASSAGQGNNYGYTF
19,TRBV7-3,few,CASSSQSLNPFWGGGELFF
14,TRBV2,.,CASSTGGAGEKLFF
15,TRBV5-6,.,CASSSRQGGNYGYTF
14,TRBV27,.,CASSIWTSSDTQYF